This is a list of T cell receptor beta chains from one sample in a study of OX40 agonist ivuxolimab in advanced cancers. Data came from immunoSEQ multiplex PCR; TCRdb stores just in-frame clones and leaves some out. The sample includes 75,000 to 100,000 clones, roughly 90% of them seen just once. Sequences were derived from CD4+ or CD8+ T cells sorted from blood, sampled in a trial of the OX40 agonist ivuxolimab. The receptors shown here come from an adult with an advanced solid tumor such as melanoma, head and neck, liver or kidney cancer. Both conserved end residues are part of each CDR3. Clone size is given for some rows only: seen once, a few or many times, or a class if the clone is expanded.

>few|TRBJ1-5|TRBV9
CASSAGHSNQPQHF
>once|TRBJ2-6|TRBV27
CASSFGDRGANVLTF
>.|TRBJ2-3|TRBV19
CASKRRGGGQPTDTQYF
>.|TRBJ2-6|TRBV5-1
CASSSGQTSGANVLTF
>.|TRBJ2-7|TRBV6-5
CASSYPAYSYEQYF
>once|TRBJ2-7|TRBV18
CASSPGAGASYEQYF
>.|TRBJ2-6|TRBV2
CASSESLAAGANVLTF
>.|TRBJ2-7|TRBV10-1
CASSEGLAQYF
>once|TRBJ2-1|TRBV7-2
CASSVGLVGEQFF
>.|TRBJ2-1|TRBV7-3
CASSLRRGDEQFF
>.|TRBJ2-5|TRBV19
CASSPRQGAGTQYF
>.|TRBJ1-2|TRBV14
CASSQDQGTYYGYTF
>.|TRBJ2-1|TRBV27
CASSLYRGRRVNEQFF
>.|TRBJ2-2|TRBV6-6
CASSYQRENTGELFF
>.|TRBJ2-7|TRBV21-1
CASSKIGTPSYEQYF
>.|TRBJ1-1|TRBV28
CASKVRFPGTGVTEAFF
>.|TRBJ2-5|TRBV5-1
CASSLETFQETQYF
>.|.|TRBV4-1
CASSRGTGYEQYF
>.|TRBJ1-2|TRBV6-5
CASSVAGDSAGYTF
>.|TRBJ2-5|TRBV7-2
CASSLARETQYF
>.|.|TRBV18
CASSRARDTSYEQYF
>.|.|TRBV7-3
CASSLLAGGYEQYF
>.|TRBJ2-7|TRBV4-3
CASSQVLQGPYEQYF
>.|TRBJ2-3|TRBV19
CASSPLLLAASTDTQYF
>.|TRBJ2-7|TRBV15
CATSRDPGAYEQYF
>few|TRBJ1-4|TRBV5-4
CASSFHGGGKEKLFF
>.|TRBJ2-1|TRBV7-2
CASSQDRGHEQFF
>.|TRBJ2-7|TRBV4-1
CASSQVPLAGYEQYF
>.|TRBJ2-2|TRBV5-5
CASSFFRALNTGELFF
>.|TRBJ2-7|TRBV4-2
CASSLLAGTGAYEQYF
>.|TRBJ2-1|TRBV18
CASSPRQTQRASGRAGLSNEQFF
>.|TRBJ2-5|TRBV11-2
CASSFTSGSETQYF
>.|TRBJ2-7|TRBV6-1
CASSVGAPQGWHEQYF
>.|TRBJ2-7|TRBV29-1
CSVGGGGHSYEQYF
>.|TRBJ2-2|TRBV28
CASRENTGELFF
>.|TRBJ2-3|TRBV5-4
CASSSPGQGPDTQYF
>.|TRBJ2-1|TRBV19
CASSIRLAGGPTYNEQFF
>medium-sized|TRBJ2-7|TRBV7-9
CASSIYRDREGLVVAEQYF
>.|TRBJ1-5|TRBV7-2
CASSSQGSANQPQHF
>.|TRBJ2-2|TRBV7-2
CASAGTPNTGELFF
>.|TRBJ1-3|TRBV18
CASSPTASGNTIYF
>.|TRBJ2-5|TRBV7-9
CASSSPGQGRPVVETQYF
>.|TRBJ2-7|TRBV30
CAWTGGLGEQYF
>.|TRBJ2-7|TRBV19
CASGTFTEQYF
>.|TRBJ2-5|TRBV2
CASKREPEQETQYF
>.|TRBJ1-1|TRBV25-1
CASTPGGTEAFF
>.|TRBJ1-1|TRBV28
CASTAQGNTEAFF
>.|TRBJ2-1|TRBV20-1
CSGGQSNEQFF
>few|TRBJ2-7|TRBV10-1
CASSGNSYEQYF
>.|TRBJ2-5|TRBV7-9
CASTVGNTQETQYF
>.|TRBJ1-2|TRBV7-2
CASSLRLGQDNYGYTF
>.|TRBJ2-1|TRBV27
CASSSSGSYNEQFF
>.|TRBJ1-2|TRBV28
CASSLSTGQRSYGYTF
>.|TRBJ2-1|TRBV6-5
CASSYGGLASYNEQFF
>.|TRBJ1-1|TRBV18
CASSPREGGTEAFF
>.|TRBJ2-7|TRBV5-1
CASSLSTLGQGYEQYF
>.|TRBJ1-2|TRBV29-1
CSVESVEHGYTF
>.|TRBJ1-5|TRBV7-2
CASSRAGPNQPQHF
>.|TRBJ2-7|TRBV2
CASSYSSYEQYF
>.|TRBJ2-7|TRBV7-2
CASNNLGTSRYYEQYF